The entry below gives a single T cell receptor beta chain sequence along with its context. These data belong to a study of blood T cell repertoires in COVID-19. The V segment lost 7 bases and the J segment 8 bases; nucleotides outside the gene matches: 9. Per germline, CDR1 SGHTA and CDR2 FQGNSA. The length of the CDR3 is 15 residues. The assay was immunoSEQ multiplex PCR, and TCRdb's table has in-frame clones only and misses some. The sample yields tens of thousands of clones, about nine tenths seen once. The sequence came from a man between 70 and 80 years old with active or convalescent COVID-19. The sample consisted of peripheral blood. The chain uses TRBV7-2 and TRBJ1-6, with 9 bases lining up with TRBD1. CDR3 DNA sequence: TGTGCCAGCACCTCGGGACAGGGATTTTATTCACCCCTCCACTTT. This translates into CASTSGQGFYSPLHF.